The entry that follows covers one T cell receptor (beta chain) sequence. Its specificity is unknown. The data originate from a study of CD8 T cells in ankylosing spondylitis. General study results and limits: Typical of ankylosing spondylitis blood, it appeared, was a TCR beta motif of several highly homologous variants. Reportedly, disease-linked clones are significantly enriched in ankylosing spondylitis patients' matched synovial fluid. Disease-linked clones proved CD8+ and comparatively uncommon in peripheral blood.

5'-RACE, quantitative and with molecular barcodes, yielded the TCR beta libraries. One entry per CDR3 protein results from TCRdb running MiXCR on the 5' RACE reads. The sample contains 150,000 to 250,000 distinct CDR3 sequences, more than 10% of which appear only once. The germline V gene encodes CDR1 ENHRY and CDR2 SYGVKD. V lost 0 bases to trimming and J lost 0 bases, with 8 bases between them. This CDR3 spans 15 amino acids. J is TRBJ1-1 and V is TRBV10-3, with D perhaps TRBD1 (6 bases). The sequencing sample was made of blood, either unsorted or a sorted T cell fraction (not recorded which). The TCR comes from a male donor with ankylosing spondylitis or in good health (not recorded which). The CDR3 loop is CAISESTGMNTEAFF. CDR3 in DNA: TGTGCCATCAGTGAGTCGACAGGTATGAACACTGAAGCTTTCTTT.